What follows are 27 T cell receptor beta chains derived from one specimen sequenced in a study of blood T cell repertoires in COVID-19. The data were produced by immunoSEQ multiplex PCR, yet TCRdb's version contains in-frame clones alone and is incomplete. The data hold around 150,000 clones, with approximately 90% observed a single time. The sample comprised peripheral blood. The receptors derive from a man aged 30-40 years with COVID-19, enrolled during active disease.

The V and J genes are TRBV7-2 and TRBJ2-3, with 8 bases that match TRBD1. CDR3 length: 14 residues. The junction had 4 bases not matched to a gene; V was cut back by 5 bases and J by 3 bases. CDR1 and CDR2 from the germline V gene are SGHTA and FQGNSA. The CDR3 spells CASSRDRGTDTQYF. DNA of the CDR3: TGTGCCAGCAGCAGAGACAGGGGAACAGATACGCAGTATTTT.

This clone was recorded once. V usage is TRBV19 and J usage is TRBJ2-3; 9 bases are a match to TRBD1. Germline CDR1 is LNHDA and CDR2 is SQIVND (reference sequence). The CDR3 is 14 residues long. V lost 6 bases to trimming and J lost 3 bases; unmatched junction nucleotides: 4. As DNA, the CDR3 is TGTGCCAGTAGCCGGGACAGGGAAACAGATACGCAGTATTTT. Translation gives CASSRDRETDTQYF.

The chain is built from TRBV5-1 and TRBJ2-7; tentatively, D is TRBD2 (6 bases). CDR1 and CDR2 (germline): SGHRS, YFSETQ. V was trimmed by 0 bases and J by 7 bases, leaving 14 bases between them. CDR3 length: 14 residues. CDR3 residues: CASSLGGLDREQYF. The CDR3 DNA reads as TGCGCCAGCAGCTTGGGGGGACTGGATCGGGAGCAGTACTTC.

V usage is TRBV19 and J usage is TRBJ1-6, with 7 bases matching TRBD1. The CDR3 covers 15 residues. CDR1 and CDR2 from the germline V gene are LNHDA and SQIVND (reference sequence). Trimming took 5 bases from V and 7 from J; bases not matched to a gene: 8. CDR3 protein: CASSPRQGRNSPLHF. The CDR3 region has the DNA TGTGCCAGTAGTCCCCGACAGGGCCGGAATTCACCCCTCCACTTT.

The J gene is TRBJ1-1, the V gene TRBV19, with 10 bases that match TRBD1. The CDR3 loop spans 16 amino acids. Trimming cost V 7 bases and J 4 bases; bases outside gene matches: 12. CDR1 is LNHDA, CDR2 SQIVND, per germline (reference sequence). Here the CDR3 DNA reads TGTGCCAGTACCCCCTTAAGGAGGGACAGGGGCACTGAAGCTTTCTTT. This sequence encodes CASTPLRRDRGTEAFF.

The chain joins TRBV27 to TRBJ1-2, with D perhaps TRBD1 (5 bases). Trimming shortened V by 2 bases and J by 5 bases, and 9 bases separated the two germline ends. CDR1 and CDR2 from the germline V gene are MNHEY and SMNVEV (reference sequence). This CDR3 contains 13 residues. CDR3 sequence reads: CASSLMGGYGYTF. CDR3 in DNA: TGTGCCAGCAGTTTAATGGGGGGATATGGCTACACCTTC.

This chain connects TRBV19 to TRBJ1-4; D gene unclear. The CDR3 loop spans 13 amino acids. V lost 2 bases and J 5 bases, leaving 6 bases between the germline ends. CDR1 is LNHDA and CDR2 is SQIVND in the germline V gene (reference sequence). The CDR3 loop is CASSISRNEKLFF. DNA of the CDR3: TGTGCCAGTAGTATATCGCGGAATGAAAAACTGTTTTTT.

This chain's CDR3 is CASSYGDFYGYTF. The CDR3 DNA follows: TGTGCCAGCAGTTACGGGGACTTCTATGGCTACACCTTC. V gene TRBV6-5 combines with J gene TRBJ1-2; D may be TRBD1 (5 bases). Per the germline V gene, CDR1 is MNHEY and CDR2 is SVGAGI. This CDR3 comprises 13 residues. V lost 2 bases to trimming and J lost 4 bases, with 8 bases between them.

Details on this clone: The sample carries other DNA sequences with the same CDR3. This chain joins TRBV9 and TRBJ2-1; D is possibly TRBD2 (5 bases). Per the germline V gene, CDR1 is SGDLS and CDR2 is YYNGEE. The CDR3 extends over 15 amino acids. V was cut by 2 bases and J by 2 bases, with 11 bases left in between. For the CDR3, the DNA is TGTGCCAGCAGCGTGGGCGGAGGTACCTACAATGAGCAGTTCTTC. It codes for CASSVGGGTYNEQFF.

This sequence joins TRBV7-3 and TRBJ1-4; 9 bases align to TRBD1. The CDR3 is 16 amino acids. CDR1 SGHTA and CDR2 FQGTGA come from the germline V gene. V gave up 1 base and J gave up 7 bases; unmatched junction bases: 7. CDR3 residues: CASSLNGQGFSEKLFF. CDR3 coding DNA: TGTGCCAGCAGCTTAAATGGACAGGGGTTTAGTGAAAAACTGTTTTTT.

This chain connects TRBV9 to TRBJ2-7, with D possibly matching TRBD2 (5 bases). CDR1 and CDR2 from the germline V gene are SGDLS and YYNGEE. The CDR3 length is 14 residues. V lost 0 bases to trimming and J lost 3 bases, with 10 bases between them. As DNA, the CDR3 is TGTGCCAGCAGCGTAGAGTGGGGAGACTACGAGCAGTACTTC. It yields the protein CASSVEWGDYEQYF.

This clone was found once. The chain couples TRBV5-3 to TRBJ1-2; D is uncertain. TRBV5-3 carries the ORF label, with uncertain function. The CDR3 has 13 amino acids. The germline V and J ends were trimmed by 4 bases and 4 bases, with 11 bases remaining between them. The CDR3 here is CARSPRNLYGYTF. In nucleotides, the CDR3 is TGTGCCAGAAGCCCCAGGAACCTCTATGGCTACACCTTC.

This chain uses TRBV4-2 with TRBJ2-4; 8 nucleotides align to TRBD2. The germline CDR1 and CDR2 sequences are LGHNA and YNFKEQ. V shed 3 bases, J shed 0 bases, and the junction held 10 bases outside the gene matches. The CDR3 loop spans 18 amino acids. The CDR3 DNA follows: TGTGCCAGCAGCCAGGGCACGGGAGGGGGACTAGCCAAAAACATTCAGTACTTC. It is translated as CASSQGTGGGLAKNIQYF.

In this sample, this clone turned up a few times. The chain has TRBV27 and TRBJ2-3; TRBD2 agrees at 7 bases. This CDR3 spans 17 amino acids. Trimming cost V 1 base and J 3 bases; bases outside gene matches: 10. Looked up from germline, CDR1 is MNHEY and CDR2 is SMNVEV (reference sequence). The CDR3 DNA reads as TGTGCCAGCAGTTTATACTGGCTAGCGGAACGAACAGATACGCAGTATTTT. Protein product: CASSLYWLAERTDTQYF.

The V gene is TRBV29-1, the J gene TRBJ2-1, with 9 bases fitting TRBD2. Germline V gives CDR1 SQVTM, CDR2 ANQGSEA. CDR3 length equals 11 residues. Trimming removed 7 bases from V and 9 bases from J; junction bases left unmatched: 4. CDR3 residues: CSEGSGSEQFF. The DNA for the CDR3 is TGCAGCGAGGGTAGCGGGAGTGAGCAGTTCTTC.

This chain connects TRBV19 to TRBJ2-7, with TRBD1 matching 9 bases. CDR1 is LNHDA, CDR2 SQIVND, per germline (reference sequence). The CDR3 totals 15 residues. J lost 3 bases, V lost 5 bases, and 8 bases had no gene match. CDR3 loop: CASSFGTGNNYEQYF. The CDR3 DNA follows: TGTGCCAGTAGTTTCGGGACAGGGAATAACTACGAGCAGTACTTC.

The CDR3 sequence is CAWTPGSSYEQYF. Written as DNA, the CDR3 is TGTGCCTGGACACCGGGTTCGTCCTACGAGCAGTACTTC. The V gene is TRBV30, the J gene TRBJ2-7; no reliable D call. The CDR3 is 13 amino acids. V was shortened by 4 bases and J by 1 base, with 11 bases between the two germline ends. In germline, CDR1 is GTSNPN, CDR2 SVGIG (reference sequence).

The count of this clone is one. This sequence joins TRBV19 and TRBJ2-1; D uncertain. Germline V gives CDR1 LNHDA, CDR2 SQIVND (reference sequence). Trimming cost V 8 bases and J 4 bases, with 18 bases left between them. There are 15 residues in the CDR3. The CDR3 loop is CASSGPPAGYNEQFF. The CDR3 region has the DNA TGTGCCAGTTCCGGCCCCCCTGCAGGATACAATGAGCAGTTCTTC.

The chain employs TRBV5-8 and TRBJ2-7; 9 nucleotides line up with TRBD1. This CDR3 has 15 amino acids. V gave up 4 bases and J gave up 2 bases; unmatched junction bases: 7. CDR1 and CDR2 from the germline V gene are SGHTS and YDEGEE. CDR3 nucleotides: TGTGCCAGCAGCCTTCTTAGGGACAGGGCCTACGAGCAGTACTTC. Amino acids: CASSLLRDRAYEQYF.

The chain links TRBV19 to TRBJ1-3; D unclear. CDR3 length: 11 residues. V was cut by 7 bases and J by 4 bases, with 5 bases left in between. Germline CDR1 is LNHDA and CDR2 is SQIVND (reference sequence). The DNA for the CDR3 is TGTGCCAGTAAATCGGGAAACACCATATATTTT. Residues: CASKSGNTIYF.

The CDR3 DNA reads TGTGCCAGTAGTCGGGGGGAGGGAGCTTTCTTT. Translating gives CASSRGEGAFF. The chain uses TRBV19 and TRBJ1-1; tentatively, D is TRBD1 (5 bases). Germline lookup yields CDR1 LNHDA and CDR2 SQIVND (reference sequence). The CDR3 spans 11 residues. The ends were cut back, 5 bases at V and 10 bases at J, with 11 bases in the middle.

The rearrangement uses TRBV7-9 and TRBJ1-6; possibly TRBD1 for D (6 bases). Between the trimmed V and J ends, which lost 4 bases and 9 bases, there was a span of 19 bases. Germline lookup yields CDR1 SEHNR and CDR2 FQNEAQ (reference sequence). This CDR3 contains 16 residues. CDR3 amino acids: CASSSTGTALGSPLHF. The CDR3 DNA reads TGTGCCAGCAGCTCTACAGGGACGGCCTTGGGTTCACCCCTCCACTTT.

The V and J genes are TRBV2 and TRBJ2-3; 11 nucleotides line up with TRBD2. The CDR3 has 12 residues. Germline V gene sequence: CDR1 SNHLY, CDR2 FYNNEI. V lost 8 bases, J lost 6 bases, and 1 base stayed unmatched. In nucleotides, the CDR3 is TGTGCCAGCCGACTAGCGGGGGATACGCAGTATTTT. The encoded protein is CASRLAGDTQYF.

CDR3 amino acids: CASSYWSSGSPDTQYF. The CDR3 coding sequence is TGTGCCAGCAGTTACTGGAGTAGCGGGAGCCCAGATACGCAGTATTTT. The chain uses TRBV6-2 or TRBV6-3 and TRBJ2-3; 9 nucleotides match TRBD2. CDR1 is MNHEY, CDR2 SVGEGT, per germline. The CDR3 length is 16 residues. The junction had 6 bases not matched to a gene; V was cut back by 1 base and J by 4 bases.

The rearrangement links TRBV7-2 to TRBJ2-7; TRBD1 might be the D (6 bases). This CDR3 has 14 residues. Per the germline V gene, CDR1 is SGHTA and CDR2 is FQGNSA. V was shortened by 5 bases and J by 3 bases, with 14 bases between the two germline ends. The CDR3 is CASSPQGISYEQYF. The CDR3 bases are TGTGCCAGCAGCCCGCAGGGGATCAGCTACGAGCAGTACTTC.

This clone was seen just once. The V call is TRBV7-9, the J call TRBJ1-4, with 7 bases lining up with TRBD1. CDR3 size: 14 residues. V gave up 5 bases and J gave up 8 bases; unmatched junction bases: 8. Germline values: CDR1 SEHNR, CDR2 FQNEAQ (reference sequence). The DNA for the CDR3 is TGTGCCAGCAGCCGACAGGGTTTTGGGGAAAAACTGTTTTTT. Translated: CASSRQGFGEKLFF.

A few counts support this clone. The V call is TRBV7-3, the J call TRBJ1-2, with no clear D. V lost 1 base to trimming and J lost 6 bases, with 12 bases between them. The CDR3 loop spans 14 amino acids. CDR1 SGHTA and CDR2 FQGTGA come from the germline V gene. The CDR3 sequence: CASSLNRGGDGYTF. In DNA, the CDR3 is TGTGCCAGCAGCTTAAATCGGGGTGGGGATGGCTACACCTTC.